This paragraph covers one TCR beta chain sequence. This sample is drawn from a study of blood T cell repertoires in COVID-19. Per the germline V gene, CDR1 is MNHNY and CDR2 is SVGAGI (reference sequence). This CDR3 is built from 13 residues. Trimming removed 5 bases at V and 3 bases at J, with 11 bases between. Assay: immunoSEQ multiplex PCR; the TCRdb copy retains only in-frame clones and omits some. The sample has over 200,000 clones; approximately 83% are singletons. The source is a middle-aged woman with active or convalescent COVID-19. This chain uses TRBV6-6 with TRBJ2-7; a weak D match, TRBD1 (5 bases). The sample was peripheral blood. CDR3 loop: CASSDSDDYEQYF. DNA for the CDR3: TGTGCCAGCAGTGACAGTGACGACTACGAGCAGTACTTC.